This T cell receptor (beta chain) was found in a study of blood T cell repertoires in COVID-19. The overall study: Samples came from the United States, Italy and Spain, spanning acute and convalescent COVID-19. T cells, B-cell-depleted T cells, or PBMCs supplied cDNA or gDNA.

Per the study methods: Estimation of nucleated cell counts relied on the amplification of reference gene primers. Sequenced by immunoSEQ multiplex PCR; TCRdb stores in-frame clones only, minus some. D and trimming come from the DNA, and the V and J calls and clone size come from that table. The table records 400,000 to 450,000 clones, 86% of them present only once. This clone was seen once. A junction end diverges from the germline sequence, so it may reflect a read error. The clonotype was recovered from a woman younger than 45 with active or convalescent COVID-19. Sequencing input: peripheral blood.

The CDR3 bases are TGCGCCCGCAGTGAGTGGGGGGGGTCCGGGGAGCTGTTTTTT. Translated: CARSEWGGSGELFF. V is TRBV10-2 and J is TRBJ2-2; 7 bases fit TRBD2. Germline CDR1 WSHSY, CDR2 SAAADI. The CDR3 has 14 residues.